This note documents a single T cell receptor beta chain sequence. No cognate antigen has been identified for it. No clone much larger than this one lies a single base away; base qualities are absent. These data belong to a study of blood T cell repertoires in COVID-19 (dated by TCRdb to 2018 to 2020). For the study in its entirety: Collaborator samples came from the United States, Italy and Spain and covered acute and convalescent phases of COVID-19. Where HLA class I and class II types were available, the types were taken from metadata supplied by the sample provider, not from assay-based typing. Sample metadata almost always included a de-identified subject ID, COVID-19 status, age in years and sex. The samples were drawn from the first 160 participants of the ongoing ImmuneRACE study and from 1,200 or so subjects provided by 6 global collaborators. The material from the prospective study consisted of cDNA or gDNA derived from T cells, B-cell-depleted T cells, or PBMCs. A freely available public database, intended as a resource for researchers studying the immune response to SARS-CoV-2, is where the repertoires were released. Subjects who had been exposed to COVID-19, were actively infected with it, or had recovered from it provided the deeply sampled blood TCRbeta repertoires that made up the dataset. Overall study outcomes, separate from this receptor: How much clinical and demographic metadata was included differed by source and by participant, and the metadata was provided uncurated.

At one collaborating source in Seattle, patients were enrolled during active infection and were followed longitudinally through the course of disease. Collaborating institutions collected whole blood in K2EDTA tubes following their own protocols. For TCRbeta analysis, collaborator samples were shipped as frozen whole blood, as isolated PBMCs, or as DNA extracted from either sample type. The immunoSEQ Assay, a bias-controlled multiplex PCR, was used to amplify TCRbeta CDR3 regions from genomic DNA. The study's own analysis went as follows. The number of nucleated cells in each sample was estimated by amplification of reference gene primers within the assay. To quantify the absolute abundance of each unique TCRbeta CDR3 rearrangement, sequence reads were collapsed and filtered. For each sample, productive Simpson clonality was calculated as the square root of Simpson's diversity index across productive rearrangements. Held by TCRdb, this immuneACCESS table contains in-frame sequences only and omits some clones. Under half of the omission traces to an unresolved V gene where checked; the cause of the rest is unknown. The DNA was the basis for D and trimming; V, J and clone size are from that table. The sample contains approximately 290,000 clones, approximately 90% of them found a single time. The ten largest make up about 2% of the sample.

Inclusive of the bounding cysteine and phenylalanine, the CDR3 is 13 residues long. Here the CDR3 DNA is all that survives: 39 bases in frame from base 1. CDR1 and CDR2 were assigned from the germline V gene as MGHRA and YSYEKL. Deletion took 2 bases off V and 5 bases off J, with a span of 9 bases between the germline ends. Here the chain combines TRBV4-1 and TRBJ2-5, with TRBD1 as a weak D call on 6 bases. The specimen sequenced was peripheral blood. The TCR comes from a woman aged 25 to 39 with COVID-19, enrolled during active disease. The CDR3 protein sequence reads: CASSQFTGETQYF. The bases are TGCGCCAGCAGCCAATTTACAGGGGAGACCCAGTACTTC.